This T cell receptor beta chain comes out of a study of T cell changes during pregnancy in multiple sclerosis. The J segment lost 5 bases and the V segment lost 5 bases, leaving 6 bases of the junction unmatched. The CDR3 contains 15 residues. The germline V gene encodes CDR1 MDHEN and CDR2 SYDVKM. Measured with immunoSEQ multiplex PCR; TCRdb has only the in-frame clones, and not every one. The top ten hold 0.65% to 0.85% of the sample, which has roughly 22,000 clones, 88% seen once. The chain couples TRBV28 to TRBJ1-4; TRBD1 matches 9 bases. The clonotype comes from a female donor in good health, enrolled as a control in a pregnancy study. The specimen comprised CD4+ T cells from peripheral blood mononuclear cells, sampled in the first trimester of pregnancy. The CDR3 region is CASSPSGTGNEKLFF. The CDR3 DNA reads TGTGCCAGCAGTCCGAGTGGGACAGGGAATGAAAAACTGTTTTTT.